This note documents a single T cell receptor beta chain sequence. These data are taken from a study of blood T cell repertoires in COVID-19. At the level of the study: The cDNA or gDNA used as material had been derived from T cells, B-cell-depleted T cells, or PBMCs.

Measured with immunoSEQ multiplex PCR; TCRdb has only the in-frame clones, and not every one. The profile shows under 250,000 clones, roughly 85% of them singletons. The CDR3 has 18 amino acids. Germline CDR1 PRHDT, CDR2 FYEKMQ (reference sequence). V lost 4 bases to trimming and J lost 0 bases, with 19 bases between them. Participants were aged roughly 18 to 100 years from approximately 24 US areas. Cohort placement rested on clinical history that participants reported themselves. Symptom resolution, clearance, or two negative PCRs marked donors in Cohort 3 as recovered. The material sequenced was PBMCs or T cells enriched from blood (not recorded which). This chain uses TRBV13 with TRBJ2-1; tentative D call: TRBD2 (6 bases). The TCR sequence derives from a man in his thirties or forties who had recovered from COVID-19. The CDR3 nucleotides are TGTGCCAGCAGCTCCCTCCGGCAACAGGAGGGCTCCTACAATGAGCAGTTCTTC. It translates to CASSSLRQQEGSYNEQFF.